This T cell receptor beta chain comes out of a study of human T cells and chemical hapten exposure. Findings and limits, study-wide: DPC sensitization left the count of TCRs above 1 in 1000 unchanged. Counts of expanded TCRs at PT1 were positively correlated with patch test score. Donors in the study had alopecia, meaning their immune response may differ from healthy people's.

TCRdb used MiXCR to reprocess the RACE reads, holding one entry per CDR3 protein. The profile shows tens of thousands of distinct CDR3 sequences, 6% to 9% of them singletons. Time point noted: patch test 1, 2 weeks after DPC sensitization. The treatment here: therapeutic diphenylcyclopropenone sensitization with weekly scalp DPC. The study drew its donors from alopecia patients who were 18 to 70 years old and suitable for DPC. In this sample, this clonotype turned up many times. No antigen is known for it. The starting material was whole blood, obtained in connection with sensitization to the hapten diphenylcyclopropenone (DPC). The sequence was collected from a woman aged 30 to 39 with alopecia areata. Some clones in this sample may be carry-over from other donors' samples.

CDR3 loop: CASSYLGLYNEQFF. CDR3 nucleotide sequence: TGTGCCAGCAGTTACCTGGGACTCTACAATGAGCAGTTCTTC. V gene TRBV6-5 combines with J gene TRBJ2-1, with a tentative D call TRBD2 (6 bases). In germline, CDR1 is MNHEY, CDR2 SVGAGI. CDR3 length equals 14 residues. V dropped 2 bases and J dropped 3 bases, with 8 bases sitting between them.